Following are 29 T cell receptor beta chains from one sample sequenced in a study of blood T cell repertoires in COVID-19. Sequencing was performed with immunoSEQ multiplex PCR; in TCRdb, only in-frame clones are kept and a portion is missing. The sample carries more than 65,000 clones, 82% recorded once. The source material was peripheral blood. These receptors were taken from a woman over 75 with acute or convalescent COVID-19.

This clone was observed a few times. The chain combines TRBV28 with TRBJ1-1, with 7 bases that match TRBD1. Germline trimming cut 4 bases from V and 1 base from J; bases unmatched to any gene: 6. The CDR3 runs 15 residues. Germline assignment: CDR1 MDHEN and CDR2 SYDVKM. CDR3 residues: CASSSLQGWNTEAFF. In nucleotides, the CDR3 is TGTGCCAGCAGTTCCTTACAGGGGTGGAACACTGAAGCTTTCTTT.

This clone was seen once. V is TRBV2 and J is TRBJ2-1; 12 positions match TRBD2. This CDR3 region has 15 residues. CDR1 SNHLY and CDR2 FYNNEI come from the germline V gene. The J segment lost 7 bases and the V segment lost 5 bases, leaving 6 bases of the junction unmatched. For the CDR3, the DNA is TGTGCCAGCAGTACCGGGACTAGCGGGTTAAATGAGCAGTTCTTC. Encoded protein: CASSTGTSGLNEQFF.

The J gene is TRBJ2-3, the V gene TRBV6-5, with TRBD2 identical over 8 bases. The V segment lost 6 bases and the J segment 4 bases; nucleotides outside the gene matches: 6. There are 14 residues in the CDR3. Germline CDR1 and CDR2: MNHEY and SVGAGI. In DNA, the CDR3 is TGTGCCAGCAGCCGGGGGGGAGTCGCAGATACGCAGTATTTT. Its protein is CASSRGGVADTQYF.

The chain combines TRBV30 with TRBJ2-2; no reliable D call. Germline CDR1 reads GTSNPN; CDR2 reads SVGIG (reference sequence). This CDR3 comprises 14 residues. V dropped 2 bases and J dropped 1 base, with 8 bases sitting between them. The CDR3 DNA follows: TGTGCCTGGAGTAAACAGCAGAACACCGGGGAGCTGTTTTTT. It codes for CAWSKQQNTGELFF.

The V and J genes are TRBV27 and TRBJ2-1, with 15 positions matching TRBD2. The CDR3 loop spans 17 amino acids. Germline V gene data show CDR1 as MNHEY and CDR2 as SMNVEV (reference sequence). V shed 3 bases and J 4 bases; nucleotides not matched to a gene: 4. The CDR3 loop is CASSLYGLAGGYNEQFF. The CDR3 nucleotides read TGTGCCAGCAGTTTGTATGGACTAGCGGGAGGGTACAATGAGCAGTTCTTC.

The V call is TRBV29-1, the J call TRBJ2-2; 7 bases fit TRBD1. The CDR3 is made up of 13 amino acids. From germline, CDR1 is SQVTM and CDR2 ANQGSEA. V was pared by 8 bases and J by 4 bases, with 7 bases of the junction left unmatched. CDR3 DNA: TGCAGCTCAAGGGGGCTTGGCACCGGGGAGCTGTTTTTT. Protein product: CSSRGLGTGELFF.

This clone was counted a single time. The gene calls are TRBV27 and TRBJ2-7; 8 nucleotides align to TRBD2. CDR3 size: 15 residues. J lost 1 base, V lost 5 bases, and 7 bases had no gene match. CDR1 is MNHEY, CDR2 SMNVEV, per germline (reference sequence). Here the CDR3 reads CASSQLAAASYEQYF. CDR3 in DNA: TGTGCCAGCAGTCAACTAGCGGCGGCTTCCTACGAGCAGTACTTC.

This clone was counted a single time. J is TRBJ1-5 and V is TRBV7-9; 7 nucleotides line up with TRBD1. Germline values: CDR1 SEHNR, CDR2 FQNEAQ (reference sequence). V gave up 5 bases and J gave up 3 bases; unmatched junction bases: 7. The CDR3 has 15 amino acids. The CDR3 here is CASSTGDSANQPQHF. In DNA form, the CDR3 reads TGTGCCAGCAGCACAGGGGATAGCGCCAATCAGCCCCAGCATTTT.

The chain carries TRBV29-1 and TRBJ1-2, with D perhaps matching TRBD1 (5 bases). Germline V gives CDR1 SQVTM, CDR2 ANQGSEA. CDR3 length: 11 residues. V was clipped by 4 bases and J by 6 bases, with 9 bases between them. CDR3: CSVGGTHGYTF. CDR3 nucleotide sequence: TGCAGCGTTGGGGGCACGCATGGCTACACCTTC.

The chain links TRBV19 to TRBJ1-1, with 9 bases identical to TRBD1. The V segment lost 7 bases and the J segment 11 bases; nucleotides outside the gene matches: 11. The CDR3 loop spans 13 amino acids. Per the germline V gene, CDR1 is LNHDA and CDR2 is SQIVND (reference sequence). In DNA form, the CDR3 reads TGTGCCAGTAACCCATCCCGGGACAGGGATGCTTTCTTT. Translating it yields CASNPSRDRDAFF.

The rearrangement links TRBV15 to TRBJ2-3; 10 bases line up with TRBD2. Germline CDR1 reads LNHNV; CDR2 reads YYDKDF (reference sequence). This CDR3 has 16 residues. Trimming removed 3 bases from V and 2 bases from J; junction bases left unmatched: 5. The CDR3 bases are TGTGCCACCAGCAGGTCCGGACTAGCGGCCACAGATACGCAGTATTTT. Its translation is CATSRSGLAATDTQYF.

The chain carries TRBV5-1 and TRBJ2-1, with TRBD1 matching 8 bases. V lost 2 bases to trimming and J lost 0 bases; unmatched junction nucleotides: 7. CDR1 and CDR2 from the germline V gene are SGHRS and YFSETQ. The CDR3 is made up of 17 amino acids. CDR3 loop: CASSLNRGQVSYNEQFF. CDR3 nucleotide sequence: TGCGCCAGCAGCTTAAATCGGGGACAGGTCTCCTACAATGAGCAGTTCTTC.

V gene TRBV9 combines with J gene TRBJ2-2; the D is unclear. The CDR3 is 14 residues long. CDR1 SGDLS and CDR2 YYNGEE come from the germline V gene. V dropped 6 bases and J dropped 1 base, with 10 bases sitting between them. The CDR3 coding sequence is TGTGCCAGCACTGTGGGCTTGAACACCGGGGAGCTGTTTTTT. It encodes CASTVGLNTGELFF.

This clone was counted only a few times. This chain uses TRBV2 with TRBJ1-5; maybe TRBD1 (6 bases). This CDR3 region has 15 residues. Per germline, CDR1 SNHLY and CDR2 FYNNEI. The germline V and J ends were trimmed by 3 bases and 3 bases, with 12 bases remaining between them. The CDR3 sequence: CASSDQRGANQPQHF. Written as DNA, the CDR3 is TGTGCCAGCAGTGACCAACGGGGGGCCAATCAGCCCCAGCATTTT.

CDR3 sequence (DNA): TGTGCCAGCAGCTTAGGAAGACAGGGGGCCAACAATGAGCAGTTCTTC. Protein sequence: CASSLGRQGANNEQFF. The chain employs TRBV7-6 and TRBJ2-1, with 10 positions matching TRBD1. The CDR3 sequence is 16 residues long. From germline, CDR1 is SGHVS and CDR2 FNYEAQ. V was pared by 1 base and J by 5 bases, with 5 bases of the junction left unmatched.

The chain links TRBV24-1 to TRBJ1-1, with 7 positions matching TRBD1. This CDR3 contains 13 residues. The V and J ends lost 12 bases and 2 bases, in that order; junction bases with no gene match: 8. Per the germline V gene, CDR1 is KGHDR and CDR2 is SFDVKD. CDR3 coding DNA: TGTGCCGCCAAGACAGGGACAAACACTGAAGCTTTCTTT. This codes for CAAKTGTNTEAFF.

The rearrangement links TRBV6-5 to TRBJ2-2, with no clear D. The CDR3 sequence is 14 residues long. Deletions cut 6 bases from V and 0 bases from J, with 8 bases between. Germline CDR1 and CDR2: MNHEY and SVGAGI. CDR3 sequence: CASRFNSNTGELFF. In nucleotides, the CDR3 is TGTGCCAGCAGATTCAACTCGAACACCGGGGAGCTGTTTTTT.

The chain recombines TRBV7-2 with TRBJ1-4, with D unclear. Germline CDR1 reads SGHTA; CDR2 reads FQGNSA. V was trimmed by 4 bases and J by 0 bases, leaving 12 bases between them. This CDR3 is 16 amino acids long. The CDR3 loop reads CASSSGRETTNEKLFF. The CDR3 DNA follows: TGTGCCAGCAGCTCAGGTCGGGAGACAACTAATGAAAAACTGTTTTTT.

Here the CDR3 DNA reads TGTGCCAGCAGTTGGTTGGGGGGAAACACCGGGGAGCTGTTTTTT. Residues: CASSWLGGNTGELFF. V gene TRBV27 combines with J gene TRBJ2-2; perhaps TRBD2 as D (6 bases). This CDR3 comprises 15 residues. In germline, CDR1 is MNHEY, CDR2 SMNVEV (reference sequence). Trimming shortened V by 4 bases and J by 2 bases, and 11 bases separated the two germline ends.

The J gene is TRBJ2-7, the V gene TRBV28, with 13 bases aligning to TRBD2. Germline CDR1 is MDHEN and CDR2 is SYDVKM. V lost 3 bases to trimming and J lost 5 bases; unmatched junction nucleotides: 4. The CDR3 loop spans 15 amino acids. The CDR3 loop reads CASSLGTSGKNEQYF. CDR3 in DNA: TGTGCCAGCAGTTTGGGGACTAGCGGGAAGAACGAGCAGTACTTC.

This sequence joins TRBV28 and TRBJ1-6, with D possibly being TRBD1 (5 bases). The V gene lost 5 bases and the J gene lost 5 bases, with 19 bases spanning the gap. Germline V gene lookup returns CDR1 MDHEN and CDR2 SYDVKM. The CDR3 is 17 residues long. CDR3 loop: CASSPATQGGHNSPLHF. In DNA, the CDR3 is TGTGCCAGCAGTCCAGCCACCCAGGGCGGTCATAATTCACCCCTCCACTTT.

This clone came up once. CDR3 region: CASSLLTARNTEAFF. The CDR3 DNA is TGCGCCAGCAGCTTGTTGACAGCGAGAAACACTGAAGCTTTCTTT. The V call is TRBV5-1, the J call TRBJ1-1; D possibly corresponds to TRBD1 (5 bases). The CDR3 consists of 15 residues. V was cut by 1 base and J by 2 bases, with 12 bases left in between. Germline V gene sequence: CDR1 SGHRS, CDR2 YFSETQ.

The CDR3 loop is CASSQVPGLAGFYRFF. The CDR3 DNA reads as TGCGCCAGCAGCCAAGTACCGGGACTAGCGGGATTTTATAGGTTCTTC. The rearrangement joins TRBV4-1 to TRBJ2-1, with TRBD2 identical over 13 bases. V gave up 1 base and J gave up 15 bases; unmatched junction bases: 12. This CDR3 is 16 amino acids long. Germline V CDR1 and CDR2: MGHRA, YSYEKL.

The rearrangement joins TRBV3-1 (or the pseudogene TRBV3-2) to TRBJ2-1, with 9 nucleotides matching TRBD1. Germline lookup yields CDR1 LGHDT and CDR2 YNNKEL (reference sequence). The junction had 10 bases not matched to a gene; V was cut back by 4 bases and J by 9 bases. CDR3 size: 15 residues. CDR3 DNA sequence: TGTGCCAGCAGCCGATCTGAGGACAGGGGACGTGAGCAGTTCTTC. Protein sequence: CASSRSEDRGREQFF.

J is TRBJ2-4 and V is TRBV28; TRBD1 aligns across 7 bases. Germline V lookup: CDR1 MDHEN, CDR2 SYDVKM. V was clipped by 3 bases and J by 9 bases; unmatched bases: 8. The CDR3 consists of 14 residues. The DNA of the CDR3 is TGTGCCAGCAGTTTGGGACAGCCCGAGGGCATTCAGTACTTC. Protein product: CASSLGQPEGIQYF.

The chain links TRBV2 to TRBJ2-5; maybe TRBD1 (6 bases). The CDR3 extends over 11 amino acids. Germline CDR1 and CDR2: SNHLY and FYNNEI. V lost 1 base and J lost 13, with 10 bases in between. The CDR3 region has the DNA TGTGCCAGCAGTGAAGTTCTAGGGGGGTACTTC. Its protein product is CASSEVLGGYF.

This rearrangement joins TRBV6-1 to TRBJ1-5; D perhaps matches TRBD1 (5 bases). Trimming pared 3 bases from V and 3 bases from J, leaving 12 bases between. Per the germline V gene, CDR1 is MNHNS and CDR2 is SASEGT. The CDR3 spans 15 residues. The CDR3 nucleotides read TGTGCCAGCAGTGATCCAGGGCGGAACAATCAGCCCCAGCATTTT. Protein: CASSDPGRNNQPQHF.

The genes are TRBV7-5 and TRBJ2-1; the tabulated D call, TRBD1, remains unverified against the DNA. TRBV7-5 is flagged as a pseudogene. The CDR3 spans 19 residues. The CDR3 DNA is TGTGTCAGAAGCTCCCAGAAAACCGGGACAGGGTGTGGATACAATGAGCAGTTCTTC. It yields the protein CVRSSQKTGTGCGYNEQFF.

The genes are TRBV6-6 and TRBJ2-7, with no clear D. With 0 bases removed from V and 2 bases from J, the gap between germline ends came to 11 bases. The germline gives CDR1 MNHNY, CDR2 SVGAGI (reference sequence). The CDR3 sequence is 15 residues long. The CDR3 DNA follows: TGTGCCAGCAGTTACTCCGGCGGTAAGACCTACGAGCAGTACTTC. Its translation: CASSYSGGKTYEQYF.